This T cell receptor (beta chain) was sequenced during a study of T cells in Graves' hyperthyroidism and ophthalmopathy. A lack of ophthalmopathy progression within 18 months defined stable Graves' hyperthyroidism. Source material for PBMCs was around 10 ml fresh peripheral blood. Authors of the study amplified TCR beta CDR3 regions from RNA transcripts. HTBI primers were used for first-round RT-PCR of the TCR CDR3. TCRdb reprocessed the multiplex PCR reads via MiXCR and lists one record per CDR3 protein. The profile shows some 770,000 distinct CDR3 sequences, 15% to 20% of them singletons. Findings and limits, study-wide: Among clonotypes expanded in thyroid above 0.001, most were also found in blood.

CDR1 and CDR2 from the germline V gene are DFQATT and SNEGSKA (reference sequence). Trimming took 4 bases from V and 3 from J; bases not matched to a gene: 6. This CDR3 region has 13 residues. To note about this clonotype: What it binds is unknown.

V is TRBV20-1 and J is TRBJ2-7; 7 bases fit TRBD2. The sequencing sample was made of blood. The TCR was taken from a man between 18 and 35 years old with Graves' hyperthyroidism. The CDR3, as DNA: TGCAGTGCTACTCCCGGGACTAACTACGAGCAGTACTTC. Translating gives CSATPGTNYEQYF.